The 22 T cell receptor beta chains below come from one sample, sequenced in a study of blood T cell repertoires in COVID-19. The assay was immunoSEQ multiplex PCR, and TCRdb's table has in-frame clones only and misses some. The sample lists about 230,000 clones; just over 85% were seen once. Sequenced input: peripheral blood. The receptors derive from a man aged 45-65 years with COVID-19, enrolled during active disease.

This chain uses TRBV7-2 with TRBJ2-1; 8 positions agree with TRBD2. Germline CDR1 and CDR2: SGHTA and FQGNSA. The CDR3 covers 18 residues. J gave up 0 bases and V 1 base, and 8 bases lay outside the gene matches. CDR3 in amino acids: CASSLVGFRGGSYNEQFF. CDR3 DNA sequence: TGTGCCAGCAGCTTAGTGGGGTTCCGGGGGGGCTCCTACAATGAGCAGTTCTTC.

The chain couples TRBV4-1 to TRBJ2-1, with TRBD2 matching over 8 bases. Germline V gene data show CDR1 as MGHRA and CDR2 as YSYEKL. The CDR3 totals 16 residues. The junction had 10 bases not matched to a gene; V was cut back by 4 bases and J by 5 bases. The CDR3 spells CASSLLAVRRDNEQFF. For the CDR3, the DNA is TGCGCCAGCAGCCTACTAGCGGTCCGCCGAGACAATGAGCAGTTCTTC.

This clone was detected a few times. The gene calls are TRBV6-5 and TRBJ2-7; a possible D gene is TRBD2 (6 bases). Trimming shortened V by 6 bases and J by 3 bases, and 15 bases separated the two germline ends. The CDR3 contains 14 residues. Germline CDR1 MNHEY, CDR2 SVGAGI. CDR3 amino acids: CASSPMGGNYEQYF. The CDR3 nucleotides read TGTGCCAGCAGCCCCATGGGGGGAAACTACGAGCAGTACTTC.

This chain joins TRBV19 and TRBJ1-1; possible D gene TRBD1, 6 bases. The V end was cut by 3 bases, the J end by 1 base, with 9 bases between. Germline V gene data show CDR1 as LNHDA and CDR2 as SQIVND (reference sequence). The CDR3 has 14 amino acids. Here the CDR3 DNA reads TGTGCCAGTAGTATCGACAGGTGGAACACTGAAGCTTTCTTT. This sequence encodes CASSIDRWNTEAFF.

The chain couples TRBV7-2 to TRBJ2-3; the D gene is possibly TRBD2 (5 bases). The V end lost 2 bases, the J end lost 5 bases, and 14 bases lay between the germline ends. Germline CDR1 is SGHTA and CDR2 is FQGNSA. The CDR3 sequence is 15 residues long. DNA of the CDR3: TGTGCCAGCAGCTTATGGGAGCGGCGTGGAGATACGCAGTATTTT. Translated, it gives CASSLWERRGDTQYF.

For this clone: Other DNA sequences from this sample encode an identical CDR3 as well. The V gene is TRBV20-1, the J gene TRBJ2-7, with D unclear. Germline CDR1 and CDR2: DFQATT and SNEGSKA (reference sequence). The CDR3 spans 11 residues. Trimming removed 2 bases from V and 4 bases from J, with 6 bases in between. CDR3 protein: CSARSGYEQYF. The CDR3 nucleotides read TGCAGTGCTAGATCCGGTTACGAGCAGTACTTC.

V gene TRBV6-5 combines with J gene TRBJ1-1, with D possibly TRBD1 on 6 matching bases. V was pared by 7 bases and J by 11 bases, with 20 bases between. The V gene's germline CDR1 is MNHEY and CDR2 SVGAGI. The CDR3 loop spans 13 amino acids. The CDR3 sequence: CASMGAHMAAAFF. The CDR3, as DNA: TGTGCCAGCATGGGGGCTCACATGGCAGCGGCTTTCTTT.

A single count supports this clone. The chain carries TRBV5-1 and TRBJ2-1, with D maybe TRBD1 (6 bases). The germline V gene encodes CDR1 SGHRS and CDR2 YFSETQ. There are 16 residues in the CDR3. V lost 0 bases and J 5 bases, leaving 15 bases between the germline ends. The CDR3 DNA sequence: TGCGCCAGCAGCTTGGAGGGGGATAGAGGGAACAATGAGCAGTTCTTC. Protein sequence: CASSLEGDRGNNEQFF.

The CDR3 DNA is TGTGCCAGCAGCTTGGGTGGGACAGCTAACACCGGGGAGCTGTTTTTT. The encoded protein is CASSLGGTANTGELFF. J is TRBJ2-2 and V is TRBV5-4; 7 bases agree with TRBD1. The germline gives CDR1 SGHNT, CDR2 YYREEE (reference sequence). This CDR3 spans 16 amino acids. With V trimmed by 0 bases and J by 2 bases, 4 bases remained unmatched.

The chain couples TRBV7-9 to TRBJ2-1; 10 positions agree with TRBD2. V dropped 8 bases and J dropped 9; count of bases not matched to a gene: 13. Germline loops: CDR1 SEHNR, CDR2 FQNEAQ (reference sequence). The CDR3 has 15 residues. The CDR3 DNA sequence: TGTGCCAGCCCCACTGGGGCTAGCGGGAGCGCTGAGCAGTTCTTC. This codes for CASPTGASGSAEQFF.

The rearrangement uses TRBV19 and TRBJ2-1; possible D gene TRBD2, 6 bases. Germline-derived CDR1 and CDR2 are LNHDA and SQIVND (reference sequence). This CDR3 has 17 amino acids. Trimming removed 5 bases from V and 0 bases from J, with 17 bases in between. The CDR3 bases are TGTGCCAGTAGTGGGTCGGCGGCGGGGCACTCCTACAATGAGCAGTTCTTC. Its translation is CASSGSAAGHSYNEQFF.

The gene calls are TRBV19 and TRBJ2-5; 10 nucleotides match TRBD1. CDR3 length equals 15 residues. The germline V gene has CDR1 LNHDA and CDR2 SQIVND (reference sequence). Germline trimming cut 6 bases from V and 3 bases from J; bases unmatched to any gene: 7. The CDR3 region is CASSSFGTGEETQYF. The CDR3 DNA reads TGTGCCAGTAGCTCTTTCGGGACAGGGGAAGAGACCCAGTACTTC.

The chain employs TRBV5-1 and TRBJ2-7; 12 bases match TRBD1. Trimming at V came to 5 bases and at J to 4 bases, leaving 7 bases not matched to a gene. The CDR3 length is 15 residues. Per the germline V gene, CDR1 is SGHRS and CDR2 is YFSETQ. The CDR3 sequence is CASRDPGQGAYEQYF. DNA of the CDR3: TGCGCCAGCAGAGATCCGGGACAGGGGGCTTACGAGCAGTACTTC.

The DNA for the CDR3 is TGCGCCAGCAGTGAGTCCGGGACATCGAACACTGAAGCTTTCTTT. It is translated as CASSESGTSNTEAFF. The V and J genes are TRBV10-1 and TRBJ1-1; perhaps TRBD1 as D (6 bases). In germline, CDR1 is WNHNN, CDR2 SYGVQD (reference sequence). The V and J ends lost 0 bases and 1 base respectively, with 9 bases between them. The CDR3 runs 15 residues.

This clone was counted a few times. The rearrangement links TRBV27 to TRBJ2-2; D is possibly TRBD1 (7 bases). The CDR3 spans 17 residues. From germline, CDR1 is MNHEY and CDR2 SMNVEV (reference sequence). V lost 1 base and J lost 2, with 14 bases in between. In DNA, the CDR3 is TGTGCCAGCAGTTTATTTTTTGGAGGGGGCAACACCGGGGAGCTGTTTTTT. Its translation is CASSLFFGGGNTGELFF.

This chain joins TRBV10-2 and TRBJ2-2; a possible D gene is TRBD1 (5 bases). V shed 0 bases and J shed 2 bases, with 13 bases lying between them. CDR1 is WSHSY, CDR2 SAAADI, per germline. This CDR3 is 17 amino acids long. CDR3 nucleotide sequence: TGCGCCAGCAGTGAGTCGCAGGCAGGGTTTAACACCGGGGAGCTGTTTTTT. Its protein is CASSESQAGFNTGELFF.

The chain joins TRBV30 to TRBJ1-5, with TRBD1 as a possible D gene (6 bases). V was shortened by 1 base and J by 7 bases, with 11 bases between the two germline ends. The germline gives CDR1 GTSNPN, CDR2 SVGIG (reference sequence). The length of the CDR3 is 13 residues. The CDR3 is CAWSERGLQPQHF. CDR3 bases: TGTGCCTGGAGTGAGAGGGGGTTGCAGCCCCAGCATTTT.

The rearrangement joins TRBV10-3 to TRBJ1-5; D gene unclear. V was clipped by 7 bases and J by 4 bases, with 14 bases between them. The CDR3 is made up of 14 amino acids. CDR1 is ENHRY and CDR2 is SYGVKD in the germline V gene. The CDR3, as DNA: TGTGCCATCACGGCAGTTTTAGCAAATCAGCCCCAGCATTTT. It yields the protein CAITAVLANQPQHF.

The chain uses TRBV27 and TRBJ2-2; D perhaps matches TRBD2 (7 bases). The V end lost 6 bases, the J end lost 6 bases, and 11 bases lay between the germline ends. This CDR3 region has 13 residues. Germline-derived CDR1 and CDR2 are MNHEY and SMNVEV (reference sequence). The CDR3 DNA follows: TGTGCCAGCAGGCGGGGGCAAGCCGGGGAGCTGTTTTTT. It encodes CASRRGQAGELFF.

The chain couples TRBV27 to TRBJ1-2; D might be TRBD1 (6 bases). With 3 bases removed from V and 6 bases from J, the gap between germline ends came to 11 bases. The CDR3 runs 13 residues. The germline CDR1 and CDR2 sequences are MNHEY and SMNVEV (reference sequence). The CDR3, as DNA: TGTGCCAGCAGTTTCAGGGGTGAAAATGGCTACACCTTC. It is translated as CASSFRGENGYTF.

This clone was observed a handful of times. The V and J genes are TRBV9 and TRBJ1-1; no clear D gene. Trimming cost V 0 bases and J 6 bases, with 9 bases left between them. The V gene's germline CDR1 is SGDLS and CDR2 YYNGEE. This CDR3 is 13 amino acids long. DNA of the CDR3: TGTGCCAGCAGCGTAGTCCTTGGAGCTGAAGCTTTCTTT. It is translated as CASSVVLGAEAFF. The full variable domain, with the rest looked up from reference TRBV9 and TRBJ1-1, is DSGVTQTPKHLITATGQRVTLRCSPRSGDLSVYWYQQSLDQGLQFLIQYYNGEERAKGNILERFSAQQFPDLHSELNLSSLELGDSALYFCASSVVLGAEAFFGQGTRLTVV.

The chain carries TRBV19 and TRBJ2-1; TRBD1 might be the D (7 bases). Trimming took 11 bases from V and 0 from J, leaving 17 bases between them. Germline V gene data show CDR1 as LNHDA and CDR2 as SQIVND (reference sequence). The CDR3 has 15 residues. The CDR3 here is CASGTGDSSYNEQFF. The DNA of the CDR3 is TGTGCCTCCGGGACGGGGGACAGCTCCTACAATGAGCAGTTCTTC.